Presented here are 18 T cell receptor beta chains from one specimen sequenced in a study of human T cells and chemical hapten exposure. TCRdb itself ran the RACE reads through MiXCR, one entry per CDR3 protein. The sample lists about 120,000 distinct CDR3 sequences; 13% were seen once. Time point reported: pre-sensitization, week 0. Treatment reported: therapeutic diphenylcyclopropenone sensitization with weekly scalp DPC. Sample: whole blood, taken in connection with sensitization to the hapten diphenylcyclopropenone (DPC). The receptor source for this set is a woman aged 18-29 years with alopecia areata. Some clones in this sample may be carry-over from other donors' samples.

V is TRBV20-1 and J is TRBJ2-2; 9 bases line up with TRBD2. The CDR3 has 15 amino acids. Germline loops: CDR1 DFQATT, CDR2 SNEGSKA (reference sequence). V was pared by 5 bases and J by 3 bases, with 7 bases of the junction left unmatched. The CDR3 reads CSALETSGYTGELFF. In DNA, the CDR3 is TGCAGTGCTCTCGAGACTAGCGGATACACCGGGGAGCTGTTTTTT.

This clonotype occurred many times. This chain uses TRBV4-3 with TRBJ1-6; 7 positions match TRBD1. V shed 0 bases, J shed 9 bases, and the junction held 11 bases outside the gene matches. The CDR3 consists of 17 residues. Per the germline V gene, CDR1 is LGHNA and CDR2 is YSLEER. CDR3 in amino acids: CASSQEGGGRVGSPLHF. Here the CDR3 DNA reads TGCGCCAGCAGCCAAGAAGGGGGCGGCAGGGTGGGTTCACCCCTCCACTTT.

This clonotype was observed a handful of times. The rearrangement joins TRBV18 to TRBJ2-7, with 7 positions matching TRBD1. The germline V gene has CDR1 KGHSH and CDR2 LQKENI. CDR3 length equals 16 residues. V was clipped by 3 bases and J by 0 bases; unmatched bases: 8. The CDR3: CASSPPTGWISYEQYF. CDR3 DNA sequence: TGTGCCAGCTCACCTCCGACAGGGTGGATCTCCTACGAGCAGTACTTC.

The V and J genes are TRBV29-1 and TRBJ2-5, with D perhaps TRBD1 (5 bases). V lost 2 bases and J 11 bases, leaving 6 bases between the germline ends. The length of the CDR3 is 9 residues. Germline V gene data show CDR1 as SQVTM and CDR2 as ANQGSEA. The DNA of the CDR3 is TGCAGCGTTGAAAGGGGACAGTACTTC. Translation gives CSVERGQYF.

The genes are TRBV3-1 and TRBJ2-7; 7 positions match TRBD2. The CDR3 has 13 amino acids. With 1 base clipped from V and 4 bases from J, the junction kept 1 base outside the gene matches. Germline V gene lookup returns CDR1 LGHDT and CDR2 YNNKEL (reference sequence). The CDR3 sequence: CASSQVGGYEQYF. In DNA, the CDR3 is TGTGCCAGCAGCCAAGTCGGGGGGTACGAGCAGTACTTC.

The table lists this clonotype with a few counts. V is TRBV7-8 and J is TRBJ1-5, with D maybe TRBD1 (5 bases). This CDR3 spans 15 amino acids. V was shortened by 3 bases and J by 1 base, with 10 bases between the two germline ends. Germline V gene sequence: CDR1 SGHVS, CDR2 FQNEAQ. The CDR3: CASSFLGPSNQPQHF. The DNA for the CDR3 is TGTGCCAGCAGCTTTTTGGGACCGAGCAATCAGCCCCAGCATTTT.

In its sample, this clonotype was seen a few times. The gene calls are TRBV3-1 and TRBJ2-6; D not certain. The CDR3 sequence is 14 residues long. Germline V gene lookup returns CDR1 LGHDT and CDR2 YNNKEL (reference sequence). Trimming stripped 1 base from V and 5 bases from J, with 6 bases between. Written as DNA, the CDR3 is TGTGCCAGCAGCCAAGTATCCAGGGCCAACGTCCTGACTTTC. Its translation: CASSQVSRANVLTF.

The CDR3 bases are TGTGCCAGCAGCCATCCAGGTTCACCCCTCCACTTT. Protein sequence: CASSHPGSPLHF. This sequence joins TRBV12-3 or TRBV12-4 and TRBJ1-6; D unclear. There are 12 residues in the CDR3. V lost 6 bases and J 9 bases, leaving 9 bases between the germline ends.

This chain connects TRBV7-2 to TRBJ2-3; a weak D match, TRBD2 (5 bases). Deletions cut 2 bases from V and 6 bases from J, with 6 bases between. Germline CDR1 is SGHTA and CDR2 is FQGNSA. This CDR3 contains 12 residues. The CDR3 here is CASSLRRDTQYF. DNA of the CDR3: TGTGCCAGCAGCTTAAGGAGGGATACGCAGTATTTT. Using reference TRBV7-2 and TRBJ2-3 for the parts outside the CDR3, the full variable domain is GAGVSQSPSNKVTEKGKDVELRCDPISGHTALYWYRQSLGQGLEFLIYFQGNSAPDKSGLPSDRFSAERTGGSVSTLTIQRTQQEDSAVYLCASSLRRDTQYFGPGTRLTVL.

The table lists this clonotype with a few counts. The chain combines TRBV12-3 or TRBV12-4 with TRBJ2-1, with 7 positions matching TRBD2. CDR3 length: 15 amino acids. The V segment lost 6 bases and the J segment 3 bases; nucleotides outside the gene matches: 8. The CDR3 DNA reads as TGTGCCAGCAGATTCTTTGGGGACTACTACAATGAGCAGTTCTTC. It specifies CASRFFGDYYNEQFF.

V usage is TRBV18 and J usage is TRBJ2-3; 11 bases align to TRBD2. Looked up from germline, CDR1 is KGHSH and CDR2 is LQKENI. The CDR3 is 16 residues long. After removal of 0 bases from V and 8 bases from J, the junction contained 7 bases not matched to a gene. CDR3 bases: TGTGCCAGCTCACCACCGTCTAGCGGGGGGTTAAGTACGCAGTATTTT. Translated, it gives CASSPPSSGGLSTQYF.

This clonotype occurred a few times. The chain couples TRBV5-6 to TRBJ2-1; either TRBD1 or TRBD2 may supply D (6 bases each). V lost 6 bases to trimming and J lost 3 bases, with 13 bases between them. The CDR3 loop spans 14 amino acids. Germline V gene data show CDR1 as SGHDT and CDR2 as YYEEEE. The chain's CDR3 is CASNSGGHYNEQFF. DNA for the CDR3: TGTGCCAGCAACTCCGGGGGCCACTACAATGAGCAGTTCTTC.

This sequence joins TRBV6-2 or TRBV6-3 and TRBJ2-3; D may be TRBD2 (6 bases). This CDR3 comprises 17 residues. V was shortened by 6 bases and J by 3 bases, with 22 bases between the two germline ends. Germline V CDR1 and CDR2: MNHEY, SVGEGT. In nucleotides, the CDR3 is TGTGCCAGCAGCCCAACCGGCCGGGGGATTGTTACAGATACGCAGTATTTT. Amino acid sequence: CASSPTGRGIVTDTQYF.

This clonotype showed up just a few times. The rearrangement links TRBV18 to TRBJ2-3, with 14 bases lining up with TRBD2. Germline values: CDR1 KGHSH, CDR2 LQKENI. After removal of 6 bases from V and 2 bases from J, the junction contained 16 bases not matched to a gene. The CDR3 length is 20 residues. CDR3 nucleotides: TGTGCCAGCTCTCCTCCTGGACTAGCGGGGGGCTCGGCCCCCACAGATACGCAGTATTTT. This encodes CASSPPGLAGGSAPTDTQYF. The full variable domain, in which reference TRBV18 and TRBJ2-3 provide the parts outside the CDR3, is NAGVMQNPRHLVRRRGQEARLRCSPMKGHSHVYWYRQLPEEGLKFMVYLQKENIIDESGMPKERFSAEFPKEGPSILRIQQVVRGDSAAYFCASSPPGLAGGSAPTDTQYFGPGTRLTVL.

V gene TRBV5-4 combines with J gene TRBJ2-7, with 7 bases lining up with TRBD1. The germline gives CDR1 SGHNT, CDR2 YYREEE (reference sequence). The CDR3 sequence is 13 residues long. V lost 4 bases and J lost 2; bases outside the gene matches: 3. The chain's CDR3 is CASSIGTAYEQYF. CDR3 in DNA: TGTGCCAGCAGCATAGGGACAGCCTACGAGCAGTACTTC.

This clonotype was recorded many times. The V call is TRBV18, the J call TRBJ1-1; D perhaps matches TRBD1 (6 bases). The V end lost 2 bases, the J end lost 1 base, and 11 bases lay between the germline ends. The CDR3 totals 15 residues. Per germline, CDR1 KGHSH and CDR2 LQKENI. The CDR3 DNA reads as TGTGCCAGCTCACCATTGCAGGGGAAGAACACTGAAGCTTTCTTT. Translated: CASSPLQGKNTEAFF.

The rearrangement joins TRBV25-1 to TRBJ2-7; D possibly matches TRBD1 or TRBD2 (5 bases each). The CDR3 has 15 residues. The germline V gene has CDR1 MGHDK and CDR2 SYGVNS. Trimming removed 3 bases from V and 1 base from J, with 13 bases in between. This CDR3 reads CASSDSGRGSYEQYF. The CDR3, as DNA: TGTGCCAGCAGTGATTCGGGACGAGGGTCCTACGAGCAGTACTTC.

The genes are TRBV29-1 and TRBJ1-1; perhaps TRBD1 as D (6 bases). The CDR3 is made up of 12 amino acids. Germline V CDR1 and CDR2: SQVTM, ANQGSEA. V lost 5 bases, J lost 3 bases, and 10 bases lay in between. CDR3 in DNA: TGCAGCGTTACAGGGTTGTACACTGAAGCTTTCTTT. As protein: CSVTGLYTEAFF.